Following are 24 T cell receptor beta chains from one sample sequenced in a study of radiation and T cells in renal cell carcinoma. This table comes from immunoSEQ multiplex PCR, and its TCRdb copy is limited to in-frame clones, with some not included. This table has roughly 130,000 clones, 88% appearing once. This sample's time point: blood 2 weeks post-SBRT. Treatment specified: 15 Gy SBRT to primary tumor, nephrectomy 4 weeks later. Specimen: blood, collected from a patient whose treatment included radiotherapy and nephrectomy. These TCRs come from a woman aged 70 to 79 with renal cell carcinoma.

This chain connects TRBV19 to TRBJ2-7; no definite D call. There are 14 residues in the CDR3. V lost 5 bases and J lost 2, with 13 bases in between. CDR1 LNHDA and CDR2 SQIVND come from the germline V gene (reference sequence). The CDR3 loop reads CASSLGRTTYEQYF. For the CDR3, the DNA is TGTGCCAGTAGTTTAGGCAGGACCACCTACGAGCAGTACTTC.

The chain couples TRBV30 to TRBJ2-2; a possible D gene is TRBD2 (5 bases). Germline V lookup: CDR1 GTSNPN, CDR2 SVGIG (reference sequence). CDR3 size: 14 residues. The V end was cut by 5 bases, the J end by 2 bases, with 12 bases between. The CDR3 DNA follows: TGTGCCTGGCGACGGGGTTTTAACACCGGGGAGCTGTTTTTT. Translation: CAWRRGFNTGELFF. Full variable domain (rest looked up from reference TRBV30 and TRBJ2-2): SQTIHQWPATLVQPVGSPLSLECTVEGTSNPNLYWYRQAAGRGLQLLFYSVGIGQISSEVPQNLSASRPQDRQFILSSKKLLLSDSGFYLCAWRRGFNTGELFFGEGSRLTVL.

The J gene is TRBJ2-3, the V gene TRBV5-1, with 9 bases matching TRBD1. V lost 4 bases, J lost 2 bases, and 5 bases stayed unmatched. This CDR3 spans 15 amino acids. CDR1 is SGHRS and CDR2 is YFSETQ in the germline V gene. The CDR3 DNA reads TGCGCCAGCAGCCCACAGGGGGCAACCACAGATACGCAGTATTTT. It translates to CASSPQGATTDTQYF. The whole variable domain, remainder taken from reference TRBV5-1 and TRBJ2-3, is KAGVTQTPRYLIKTRGQQVTLSCSPISGHRSVSWYQQTPGQGLQFLFEYFSETQRNKGNFPGRFSGRQFSNSRSEMNVSTLELGDSALYLCASSPQGATTDTQYFGPGTRLTVL.

This clone has just one count. V gene TRBV19 combines with J gene TRBJ1-5, with 7 bases lining up with TRBD1. The CDR3 runs 15 residues. Trimming removed 3 bases from V and 10 bases from J; junction bases left unmatched: 12. Per germline, CDR1 LNHDA and CDR2 SQIVND (reference sequence). The CDR3 sequence is CASSISDREVLPQHF. As DNA, the CDR3 is TGTGCCAGTAGTATTTCCGACAGGGAGGTATTACCCCAGCATTTT. The variable domain in full, completed from reference TRBV19 and TRBJ1-5, reads DGGITQSPKYLFRKEGQNVTLSCEQNLNHDAMYWYRQDPGQGLRLIYYSQIVNDFQKGDIAEGYSVSREKKESFPLTVTSAQKNPTAFYLCASSISDREVLPQHFGDGTRLSIL.

A single count supports this clone. The V call is TRBV7-8, the J call TRBJ2-2; D perhaps matches TRBD1 (6 bases). CDR1 is SGHVS, CDR2 FQNEAQ, per germline. V was cut by 8 bases and J by 1 base, with 17 bases left in between. This CDR3 spans 16 amino acids. This CDR3 is CASGAGTPLNTGELFF. CDR3 bases: TGTGCCAGCGGCGCCGGGACACCGCTGAACACCGGGGAGCTGTTTTTT.

V gene TRBV5-5 combines with J gene TRBJ1-1; D call uncertain. Germline V gene sequence: CDR1 SGHKS, CDR2 YYEKEE (reference sequence). This CDR3 is built from 13 residues. The V and J ends lost 4 bases and 3 bases respectively, with 10 bases between them. This CDR3 reads CASSLYGDTEAFF. For the CDR3, the DNA is TGTGCCAGCAGCCTGTATGGGGACACTGAAGCTTTCTTT.

This sequence joins TRBV5-6 and TRBJ1-1; D not certain. The CDR3 is 15 residues long. Per germline, CDR1 SGHDT and CDR2 YYEEEE. With 0 bases removed from V and 6 bases from J, the gap between germline ends came to 15 bases. In nucleotides, the CDR3 is TGTGCCAGCAGCTTGGAGGTCGGTGGGATGTCTGAAGCTTTCTTT. Amino acids: CASSLEVGGMSEAFF.

The chain employs TRBV6-1 and TRBJ1-5; 8 bases agree with TRBD1. The CDR3 extends over 13 amino acids. Trimming cost V 4 bases and J 6 bases; bases outside gene matches: 2. The germline V gene has CDR1 MNHNS and CDR2 SASEGT. The CDR3 region has the DNA TGTGCCAGCAGTGGTACAGGGGGTCAGCCCCAGCATTTT. Its translation: CASSGTGGQPQHF.

The chain combines TRBV20-1 with TRBJ1-1; 7 bases agree with TRBD1. The CDR3 covers 11 residues. In germline, CDR1 is DFQATT, CDR2 SNEGSKA (reference sequence). V gave up 4 bases and J gave up 10 bases; unmatched junction bases: 6. CDR3 loop: CSATGGGRAFF. The CDR3 DNA reads TGCAGTGCTACAGGGGGGGGTAGAGCTTTCTTT.

In regard to this clone: The germline gene is not matched at one end of the junction; a read error may be the cause. This chain uses TRBV6-1 with TRBJ1-2; TRBD1 is a possible D gene (6 bases). The CDR3 totals 12 residues. Germline V lookup: CDR1 MNHNS, CDR2 SASEGT. The CDR3 loop reads CASSEATLEGGF. The DNA for the CDR3 is TGTGCCAGCAGTGAAGCCACCCTTGAGGGGGGCTTC.

The V call is TRBV5-1, the J call TRBJ1-1; D ambiguous. Germline values: CDR1 SGHRS, CDR2 YFSETQ. The CDR3 covers 12 residues. Trimming took 1 base from V and 5 from J, leaving 6 bases between them. This CDR3 is CASSLRGTEAFF. In DNA, the CDR3 is TGCGCCAGCAGCTTGAGAGGGACTGAAGCTTTCTTT. Looking up the rest from reference TRBV5-1 and TRBJ1-1 gives the full variable domain: KAGVTQTPRYLIKTRGQQVTLSCSPISGHRSVSWYQQTPGQGLQFLFEYFSETQRNKGNFPGRFSGRQFSNSRSEMNVSTLELGDSALYLCASSLRGTEAFFGQGTRLTVV.

This clone was counted between two and nine times. The V and J genes are TRBV7-2 and TRBJ1-1; the D is unclear. CDR1 SGHTA and CDR2 FQGNSA come from the germline V gene. The CDR3 totals 15 residues. Trimming took off 3 bases at V and 3 bases at J, with 14 bases between the two ends. The CDR3 region has the DNA TGTGCCAGCAGCTTCCCCTCACCTAGGTACACTGAAGCTTTCTTT. The encoded protein is CASSFPSPRYTEAFF.

The chain recombines TRBV28 with TRBJ2-5, with 7 bases aligning to TRBD1. Germline V gene sequence: CDR1 MDHEN, CDR2 SYDVKM. After removal of 6 bases from V and 5 bases from J, the junction contained 6 bases not matched to a gene. The CDR3 contains 13 residues. Here the CDR3 reads CASSVQGMETQYF. The CDR3 DNA reads TGTGCCAGCAGCGTACAGGGGATGGAGACCCAGTACTTC.

This rearrangement joins TRBV9 to TRBJ2-1, with D perhaps being TRBD1 or TRBD2 (5 bases each). Germline V lookup: CDR1 SGDLS, CDR2 YYNGEE. This CDR3 is 17 amino acids long. Trimming left V 0 bases short and J 8 bases short, with 21 bases between. The CDR3 loop reads CASSVGGRVRNFDEQFF. CDR3 DNA: TGTGCCAGCAGCGTAGGGGGACGGGTGCGGAATTTTGATGAGCAGTTCTTC.

CDR3 nucleotide sequence: TGTGCCAGCAGTTTACCCGGGGCCAAGACCCAGTACTTC. Residues: CASSLPGAKTQYF. The rearrangement links TRBV27 to TRBJ2-5, with D possibly called TRBD1 or TRBD2 (5 bases each). CDR3 length: 13 residues. V was pared by 2 bases and J by 6 bases, with 10 bases between. The V gene's germline CDR1 is MNHEY and CDR2 SMNVEV (reference sequence).

V gene TRBV6-1 combines with J gene TRBJ2-1, with D perhaps matching TRBD2 (5 bases). The CDR3 loop spans 14 amino acids. Between the trimmed V and J ends, which lost 11 bases and 0 bases, there was a span of 14 bases. Germline values: CDR1 MNHNS, CDR2 SASEGT. The CDR3 DNA follows: TGTGCCGGCGGAGGAAGGGACTCCTACAATGAGCAGTTCTTC. Its protein is CAGGGRDSYNEQFF.

The chain recombines TRBV27 with TRBJ1-6, with 7 bases that match TRBD1. J lost 7 bases, V lost 4 bases, and 7 bases had no gene match. CDR1 is MNHEY and CDR2 is SMNVEV in the germline V gene (reference sequence). CDR3 length equals 15 residues. For the CDR3, the DNA is TGTGCCAGCAGTTCCGGGACAGCTTACAATTCACCCCTCCACTTT. Its protein product is CASSSGTAYNSPLHF.

On this clone itself: Distinct nucleotide sequences in the sample also encode this CDR3. The chain recombines TRBV19 with TRBJ2-3; D assignment may be TRBD1 or TRBD2 (5 bases each). The germline gives CDR1 LNHDA, CDR2 SQIVND (reference sequence). V lost 9 bases to trimming and J lost 0 bases, with 16 bases between them. The CDR3 covers 15 residues. CDR3 nucleotide sequence: TGTGCCAGCCAGGACCGGGACGGTAGCACAGATACGCAGTATTTT. Protein product: CASQDRDGSTDTQYF.

This clone was picked up a small number of times. This chain joins TRBV5-1 and TRBJ1-2; 10 bases match TRBD1. V dropped 0 bases and J dropped 7; count of bases not matched to a gene: 6. Germline assignment: CDR1 SGHRS and CDR2 YFSETQ. The CDR3 length is 15 residues. CDR3 DNA sequence: TGCGCCAGCAGCTTGGGTGACAGGGGGCGAATTGGCTACACCTTC. It encodes CASSLGDRGRIGYTF.

The CDR3 is CASSLTPGQGPSSYNEQFF. CDR3 DNA sequence: TGCGCCAGCAGCTTGACTCCGGGACAGGGCCCCAGCTCCTACAATGAGCAGTTCTTC. This sequence joins TRBV5-1 and TRBJ2-1; 9 bases line up with TRBD1. Germline lookup yields CDR1 SGHRS and CDR2 YFSETQ. This CDR3 is 19 amino acids long. The trim removed 1 base at V and 0 bases at J, leaving 11 bases unmatched.

V gene TRBV28 combines with J gene TRBJ2-7; unclear D gene. CDR1 MDHEN and CDR2 SYDVKM come from the germline V gene. CDR3 size: 11 residues. Trimming took off 7 bases at V and 2 bases at J, with 6 bases between the two ends. In DNA, the CDR3 is TGTGCCAGCAAACATACCTACGAGCAGTACTTC. Residues: CASKHTYEQYF.

The V call is TRBV19, the J call TRBJ2-6, with 12 bases aligning to TRBD2. Losses at the gene ends were 10 bases for V and 1 base for J; bases not matched to a gene: 8. Germline V gene lookup returns CDR1 LNHDA and CDR2 SQIVND (reference sequence). The CDR3 runs 17 residues. The DNA of the CDR3 is TGTGCCACAGCTGGACTAGCGGGGACTTCTGGGGCCAACGTCCTGACTTTC. Its protein product is CATAGLAGTSGANVLTF.

The chain combines TRBV28 with TRBJ2-3; 11 bases match TRBD2. The germline V gene has CDR1 MDHEN and CDR2 SYDVKM. After removal of 7 bases from V and 3 bases from J, the junction contained 9 bases not matched to a gene. The CDR3 totals 16 residues. CDR3 coding DNA: TGTGCCAGCAAAACCCGGACTAGCGGGCTAACAGATACGCAGTATTTT. Its translation: CASKTRTSGLTDTQYF. Full variable domain (remainder filled in from reference TRBV28 and TRBJ2-3): DVKVTQSSRYLVKRTGEKVFLECVQDMDHENMFWYRQDPGLGLRLIYFSYDVKMKEKGDIPEGYSVSREKKERFSLILESASTNQTSMYLCASKTRTSGLTDTQYFGPGTRLTVL.

The chain has TRBV9 and TRBJ1-6; D is unclear. Per the germline V gene, CDR1 is SGDLS and CDR2 is YYNGEE. The ends were cut back, 4 bases at V and 7 bases at J, with 12 bases in the middle. This CDR3 has 14 amino acids. The DNA for the CDR3 is TGTGCCAGCAGCAGCCAGTACGGAAATTCACCCCTCCACTTT. Translating it yields CASSSQYGNSPLHF.